The clone carrying this T cell receptor beta chain was observed a handful of times. The target antigen is unknown. The time point denotes: late sampling 161 to 241 days after vaccination in a few convalescent patients. The treatment denotes: approximately 10-day PBMC culture with coronavirus spike peptide pools or control peptides (ViraFEST assay). Oncomine TCR Beta short-read sequencing was applied to DNA from cultured CD4+ T cells. A single record per CDR3 protein comes from TCRdb applying MiXCR to the PCR reads. The sample has some 21,000 distinct CDR3 sequences; about 46% are singletons. From germline, CDR1 is DFQATT and CDR2 SNEGSKA (reference sequence). The CDR3 runs 19 residues. Deletions cut 5 bases from V and 0 bases from J, with 26 bases between. This entry belongs to a study of vaccination and CD4 T cells after COVID-19.

The chain recombines TRBV20-1 with TRBJ2-1; possibly TRBD2 for D (6 bases). The specimen comprised CD4+ T cells from blood, cultured in vitro, sampled about 7 months after SARS-CoV-2 vaccination. This receptor was taken from a human donor who had recovered from COVID-19. CDR3 in amino acids: CSAYKTDRETLSSYNEQFF. The CDR3 coding sequence is TGCAGTGCTTACAAGACGGACCGGGAGACTTTAAGCTCCTACAATGAGCAGTTCTTC.